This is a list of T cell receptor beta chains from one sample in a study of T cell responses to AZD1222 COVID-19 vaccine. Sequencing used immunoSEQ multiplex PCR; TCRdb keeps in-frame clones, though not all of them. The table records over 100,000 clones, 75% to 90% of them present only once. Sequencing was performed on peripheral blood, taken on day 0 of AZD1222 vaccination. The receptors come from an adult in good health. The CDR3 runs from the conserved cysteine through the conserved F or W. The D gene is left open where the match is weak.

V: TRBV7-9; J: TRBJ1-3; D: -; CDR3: CASSFHSGNTIYF
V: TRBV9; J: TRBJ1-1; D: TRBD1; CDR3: CASSVTGGGRAFF
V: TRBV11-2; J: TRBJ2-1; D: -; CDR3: CASSFEGGPYNEQFF
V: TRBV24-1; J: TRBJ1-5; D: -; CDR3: CATSSSVSQPQHF
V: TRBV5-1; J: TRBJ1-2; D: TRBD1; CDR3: CASSLEQGARYTF
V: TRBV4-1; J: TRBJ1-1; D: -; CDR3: CASSQEGAFSTEAFF
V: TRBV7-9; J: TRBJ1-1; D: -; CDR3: CASSLTALNTEAFF
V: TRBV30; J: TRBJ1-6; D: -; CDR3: CAWSVRGPYNSPLHF
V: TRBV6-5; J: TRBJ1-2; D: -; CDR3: CASANKDRGYTF
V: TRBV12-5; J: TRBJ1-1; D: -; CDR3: CASGLREVNTEAFF
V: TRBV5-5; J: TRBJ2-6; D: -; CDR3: CASSRILSGANVLTF
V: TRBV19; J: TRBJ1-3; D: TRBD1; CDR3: CASSTETGSGNTIYF
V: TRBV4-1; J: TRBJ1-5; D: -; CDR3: CASSQEHAGYDGNQPQHF
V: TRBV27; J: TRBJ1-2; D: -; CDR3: CASSLSGGGLYGYTF
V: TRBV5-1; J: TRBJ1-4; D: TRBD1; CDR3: CASSRDRGSTNEKLFF
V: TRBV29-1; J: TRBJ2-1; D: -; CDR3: CSVEFRDTYYNEQFF
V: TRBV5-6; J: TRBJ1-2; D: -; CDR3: CALEGGPGYTF
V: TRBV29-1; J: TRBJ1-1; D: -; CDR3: CSVRDGDSSGTEAFF
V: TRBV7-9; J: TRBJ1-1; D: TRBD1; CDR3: CASSPRTGVDTEAFF
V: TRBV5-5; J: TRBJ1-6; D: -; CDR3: CASSLAAPLGSPLHF
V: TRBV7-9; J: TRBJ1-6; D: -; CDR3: CASSLAHRVDNNSPLHF
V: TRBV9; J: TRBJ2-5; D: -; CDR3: CASSASQGSGETQYF
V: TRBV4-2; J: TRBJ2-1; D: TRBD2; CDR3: CASSQDLASGYNEQFF
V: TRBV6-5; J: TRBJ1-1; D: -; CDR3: CASSYSGLMNTEAFF
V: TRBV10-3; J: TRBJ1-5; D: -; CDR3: CAISVAGGDQPQHF
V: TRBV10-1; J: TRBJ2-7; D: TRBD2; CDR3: CASSVGGIYEQYF
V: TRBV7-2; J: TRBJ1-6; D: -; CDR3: CASSLVAGENSPLHF
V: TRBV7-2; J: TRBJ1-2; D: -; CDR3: CASSLSNHRVGYTF
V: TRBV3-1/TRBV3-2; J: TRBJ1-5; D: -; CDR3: CASSQGGPGNQPQHF
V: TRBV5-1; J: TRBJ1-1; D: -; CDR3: CASKTGGNTEAFF
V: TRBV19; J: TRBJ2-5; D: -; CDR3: CASSIGPFQETQYF
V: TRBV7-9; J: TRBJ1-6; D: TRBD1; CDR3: CASSLPQGVPAPLHF
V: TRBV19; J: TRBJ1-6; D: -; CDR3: CASSMGSYNSPLHF
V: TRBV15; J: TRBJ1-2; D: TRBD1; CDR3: CATSSRTTGDGYTF
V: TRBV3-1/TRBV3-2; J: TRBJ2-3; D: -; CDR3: CASSVSGADTQYF
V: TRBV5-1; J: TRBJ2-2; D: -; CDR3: CASRGTGELFF
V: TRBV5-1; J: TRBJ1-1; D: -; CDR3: CASSWGSVMNTEAFF
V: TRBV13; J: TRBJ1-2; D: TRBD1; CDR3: CASSPPLRGQNYGYTF
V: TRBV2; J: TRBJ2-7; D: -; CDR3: CASRRYGVGYEQYF
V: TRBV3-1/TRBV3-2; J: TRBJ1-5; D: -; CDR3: CASSQGWRGRQPQHF
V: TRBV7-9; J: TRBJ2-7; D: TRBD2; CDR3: CASSLPSGANYEQYF
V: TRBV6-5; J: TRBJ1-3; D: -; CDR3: CASNPDSGNTIYF
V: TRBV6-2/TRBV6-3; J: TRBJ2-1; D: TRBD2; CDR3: CASSIGTSGPEQFF